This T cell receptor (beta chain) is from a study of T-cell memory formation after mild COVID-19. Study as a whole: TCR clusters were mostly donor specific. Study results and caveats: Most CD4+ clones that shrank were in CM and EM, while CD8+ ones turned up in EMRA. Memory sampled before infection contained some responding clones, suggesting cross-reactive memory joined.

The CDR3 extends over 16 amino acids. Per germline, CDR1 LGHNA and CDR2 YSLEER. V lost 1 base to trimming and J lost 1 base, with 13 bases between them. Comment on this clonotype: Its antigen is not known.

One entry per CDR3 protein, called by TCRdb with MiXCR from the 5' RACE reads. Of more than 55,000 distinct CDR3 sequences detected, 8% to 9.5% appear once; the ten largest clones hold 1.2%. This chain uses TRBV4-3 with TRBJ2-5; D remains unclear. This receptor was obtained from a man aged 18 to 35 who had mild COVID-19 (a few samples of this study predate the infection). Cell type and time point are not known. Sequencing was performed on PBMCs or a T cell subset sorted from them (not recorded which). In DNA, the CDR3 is TGCGCCAGCAGCCAAGGGGCCCGTCCCGGCCAAGAGACCCAGTACTTC. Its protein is CASSQGARPGQETQYF.